This section outlines one TCR beta chain sequence together with its context. Its target is not known. Both 60 Vbeta primers and 13 Jbeta primers went into the PCR. This table comes from immunoSEQ multiplex PCR, and its TCRdb copy is limited to in-frame clones, with some not included. The sample holds 110,000 or so clones, over 55% seen once. CDR1 is SEHNR, CDR2 FQNEAQ, per germline (reference sequence). The CDR3 contains 13 residues. Trimming shortened V by 5 bases and J by 10 bases, and 17 bases separated the two germline ends. The data were obtained in a study of cytomegalovirus exposure and HLA in healthy donors. Study conclusions and caveats: Likely technical artifact: a cluster of highly shared sequence variants.

Sequenced material: PBMCs. The origin of this receptor is a man aged 18 to 29 in good health and CMV-seropositive. The gene calls are TRBV7-9 and TRBJ1-1, with D tentatively TRBD1 (6 bases). The CDR3 here is CASSHGGTWGAFF. For the CDR3, the DNA is TGTGCCAGCAGCCACGGGGGGACATGGGGAGCTTTCTTT.